This T cell receptor beta chain was observed in a study of cytomegalovirus exposure and HLA in healthy donors. Notes on the study in general: Looking again later, the authors saw that most CMV-associated TCR beta chains seemed HLA-restricted. CMV antigen specificity of three CMV-associated chains was confirmed in vitro.

The PCR made use of 60 Vbeta and 13 Jbeta primers. Repertoires were generated with immunoSEQ multiplex PCR, while TCRdb's copy carries only in-frame clones and drops some. The listing records around 210,000 clones. A remark on this clone: Its antigen is still unknown.

V gave up 5 bases and J gave up 9 bases; unmatched junction bases: 8. The CDR3 length is 15 residues. Germline CDR1 SEHNR, CDR2 FQNEAQ (reference sequence). The material sequenced was PBMCs. The genes are TRBV7-9 and TRBJ1-6; 9 bases line up with TRBD1. The receptor was isolated from a woman aged 25 to 45 in good health and CMV-seropositive. The CDR3 sequence is CASSLRDRELSPLHF. In nucleotides, the CDR3 is TGTGCCAGCAGCCTCCGGGACAGGGAGCTTTCACCCCTCCACTTT.